Listed below are T cell receptor beta chains from one sample, sequenced in a study of T cells in Graves' hyperthyroidism and ophthalmopathy. TCRdb used MiXCR to reprocess the multiplex PCR reads, holding one entry per CDR3 protein. This table has 700,000 to 950,000 distinct CDR3 sequences, approximately 36% appearing once. Sequenced: blood. All receptors come from a woman aged 40 to 55 with Graves' hyperthyroidism. The conserved cysteine and the conserved F or W are not part of the CDR3 here. Fields, in order: CDR3 length, V gene, J gene, clone size, CDR3 protein. Where a row states a size, it is once, few, many or the class of an expanded clone; other rows omit it.

>13|TRBV6-5|TRBJ1-1|NA
ASSHDGGTGTEAF
>8|TRBV7-6|TRBJ2-5|NA
ASSLDPRN
>11|TRBV10-3|TRBJ1-1|NA
AISVEGGTEAF
>18|TRBV5-1|TRBJ2-7|NA
ASSLEKGQGGFVATHEQY
>13|TRBV4-3|TRBJ1-2|many
ASSPTAPSNYGYT
>15|TRBV11-2|TRBJ2-5|few
ASSLGEGRGPLRTQY
>12|TRBV5-5|TRBJ1-1|NA
ASRARTVHTEAF
>12|TRBV10-3|TRBJ1-2|NA
VSQSGGGDYGYT
>10|TRBV12-3/TRBV12-4|TRBJ1-1|many
ASTWSGREAF
>18|TRBV12-5|TRBJ2-7|NA
ASGLPRFFLAGGTAYEQY
>12|TRBV10-3|TRBJ2-5|NA
ASSEWDDQETQY
>12|TRBV2|TRBJ2-5|many
ASKARLNQETQY
>12|TRBV7-9|TRBJ2-5|NA
ASSLFWGRETQY
>11|TRBV2|TRBJ2-7|NA
ASVRDRNYEQY
>11|TRBV12-3/TRBV12-4|TRBJ1-5|many
ASRSQGSQPQH
>12|TRBV6-5|TRBJ2-5|NA
ASSQQASQETQY
>13|TRBV19|TRBJ1-5|many
ASSSPGNSNQPQH
>15|TRBV7-9|TRBJ1-2|NA
ASSLEGQGARYYGYT
>12|TRBV12-3/TRBV12-4|TRBJ1-5|many
ASRPGQGGQPQH
>9|TRBV6-5|TRBJ2-7|NA
ASEQAGEQY
>14|TRBV7-7|TRBJ1-1|many
ASSPVLLDLNTEAF
>13|TRBV5-1|TRBJ2-2|NA
ASTATTGFTGELF
>11|TRBV6-6|TRBJ2-7|NA
ASSYSRSDEQY
>11|TRBV2|TRBJ1-5|NA
ASQSDRDQPQH
>13|TRBV9|TRBJ1-1|NA
ASSQDGRAGTEAF
>17|TRBV5-1|TRBJ1-5|NA
ASSPMDRDRIDSNQPQH
>16|TRBV9|TRBJ2-7|NA
ASSSGQGVNLPLYEQY
>13|TRBV29-1|TRBJ2-3|few
SVGLAGNHPDTQY
>10|TRBV5-1|TRBJ1-1|NA
ASSATYTEAF
>18|TRBV7-2|TRBJ2-2|NA
ASSPSPWKGVGWNTGELF
>12|TRBV6-6|TRBJ1-1|NA
ASSRPFVNTEAF
>15|TRBV11-2|TRBJ2-2|NA
ASSFGWAGWGTGELF
>13|TRBV9|TRBJ2-5|many
ASSVGSGTGETQY
>13|TRBV10-3|TRBJ1-5|NA
AIRTWEHSNQPQH
>12|TRBV5-6|TRBJ1-2|many
ASSAGTHNYGYT
>12|TRBV20-1|TRBJ1-2|NA
SAREWDRGFGYT
>12|TRBV20-1|TRBJ1-1|NA
SARDQGSYTEAF
>12|TRBV19|TRBJ2-6|many
AVADDSGANVLT
>11|TRBV24-1|TRBJ2-5|few
ATSAARLETQY